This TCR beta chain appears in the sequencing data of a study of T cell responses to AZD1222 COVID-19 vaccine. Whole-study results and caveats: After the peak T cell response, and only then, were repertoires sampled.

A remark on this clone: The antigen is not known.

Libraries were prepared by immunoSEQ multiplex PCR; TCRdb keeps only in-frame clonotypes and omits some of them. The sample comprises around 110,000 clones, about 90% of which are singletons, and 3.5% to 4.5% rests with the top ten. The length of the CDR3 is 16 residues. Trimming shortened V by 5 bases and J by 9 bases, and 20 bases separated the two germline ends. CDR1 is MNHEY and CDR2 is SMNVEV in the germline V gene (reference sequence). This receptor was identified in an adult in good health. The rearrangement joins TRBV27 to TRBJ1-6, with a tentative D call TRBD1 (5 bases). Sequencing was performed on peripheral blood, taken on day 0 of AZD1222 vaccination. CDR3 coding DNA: TGTGCCAGCAGTCCCGGAGCCTTGGGGGGGATTTCACCCCTCCACTTT. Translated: CASSPGALGGISPLHF.